These T cell receptor beta chains were read from a single sample in a study of graft-versus-host responses after intestinal transplantation. TCRdb's table, derived via immunoSEQ multiplex PCR, lists solely in-frame clones and lacks some. The sample lists about 85,000 clones; around 83% were seen once. Their antigens are not known. The specimen comprised unstimulated CD8+ T cells sorted from spleen or lymph node cells, sampled before intestinal transplant. Receptors originate from a human donor who received an intestinal transplant. Each CDR3 is given with its conserved first and last residue. A D gene is named only where the DNA matches it firmly. Size tells how often a clone was seen (once, few, many) or the class of an expanded clone, and some rows leave it out.

TRBJ2-1 | - | - | TRBV7-6 | 15 | TGTGCCAGCAGCTTTACGGGGTTTGCCTCGGGTGAGCAGTTCTTC | CASSFTGFASGEQFF
TRBJ2-1 | - | TRBD1 | TRBV11-3 | 15 | TGTGCCAGCAGTACCCCGGGCACAGGGGGCGATGAGCAGTTCTTC | CASSTPGTGGDEQFF
TRBJ2-7 | - | TRBD1 | TRBV6-1 | 14 | TGTGCCAGCAGCCTGTGGGGGACAGCCTACGAGCAGTACTTC | CASSLWGTAYEQYF
TRBJ1-6 | few | - | TRBV2 | 11 | TGTGCCAGCAACATAAATTCACCCCTCCACTTT | CASNINSPLHF
TRBJ2-5 | - | - | TRBV9 | 14 | TGTGCCAGCAGCGGAACCGAGTGGCAAGGGACCCAGTACTTC | CASSGTEWQGTQYF
TRBJ1-4 | - | - | TRBV27 | 14 | TGTGCCAGCAGTTTATCGAGGCGTGGAGAAAAACTGTTTTTT | CASSLSRRGEKLFF
TRBJ2-3 | - | TRBD2 | TRBV19 | 15 | TGTGCCAGTAGTAGAGGCCAATCGGGGGGAGATACGCAGTATTTT | CASSRGQSGGDTQYF
TRBJ2-2 | - | TRBD1 | TRBV7-3 | 16 | TGTGCCAGCAGCCAGACAGGGGGCGCCGACACCGGGGAGCTGTTTTTT | CASSQTGGADTGELFF
TRBJ2-3 | - | - | TRBV14 | 13 | TGTGCCAGCAGCCAAGAAGCCCCAGATACGCAGTATTTT | CASSQEAPDTQYF
TRBJ2-7 | once | - | TRBV27 | 13 | - | CASSSSIRWVQYF
TRBJ2-3 | - | - | TRBV21-1 | 14 | TGTGCCAGCAGCAAAGAGGGCGCAGCAGATACGCAGTATTTT | CASSKEGAADTQYF
TRBJ2-3 | - | - | TRBV6-5 | 15 | TGTGCCAGCAGTTACTCACGGGGCTTCACAGATACGCAGTATTTT | CASSYSRGFTDTQYF
TRBJ2-1 | - | - | TRBV7-9 | 14 | TGTGCCAGCAGCTTGGTCGACCCTCTCAATGAGCAGTTCTTC | CASSLVDPLNEQFF
TRBJ2-5 | - | TRBD2 | TRBV6-5 | 14 | TGTGCCAGCAGTAGACTAGCGGGGGAAGAGACCCAGTACTTC | CASSRLAGEETQYF
TRBJ1-5 | - | TRBD1 | TRBV6-1 | 15 | TGTGCCAGCAGTGCGACAGGGATTAGCAATCAGCCCCAGCATTTT | CASSATGISNQPQHF
TRBJ2-7 | - | TRBD1 | TRBV6-5 | 15 | TGTGCCAGCAGTTACACGAAGACAGGGGGCTACGAGCAGTACTTC | CASSYTKTGGYEQYF
TRBJ1-2 | - | - | TRBV21-1 | 15 | TGTGCCAGCAGCAAAGACGGGGACAGGGGGTATGGCTACACCTTC | CASSKDGDRGYGYTF
TRBJ2-2 | - | - | TRBV6-4 | 15 | TGTGCCAGCAGTGACTCCGCAGGGGACACCGGGGAGCTGTTTTTT | CASSDSAGDTGELFF
TRBJ1-1 | - | - | TRBV9 | 16 | TGTGCCAGCAGCGTAGAAGACGGCCCCGGAGGCACTGAAGCTTTCTTT | CASSVEDGPGGTEAFF
TRBJ1-5 | few | - | TRBV21-1 | 18 | TGTGCCAGCAGCAAAGCGAAGTCGATTCTTTATAGCAATCAGCCCCAGCATTTT | CASSKAKSILYSNQPQHF
TRBJ2-4 | - | - | TRBV9 | 15 | TGTGCCAGCAGCCCTCTGGGGCTGCCCGGGGACATTCAGTACTTC | CASSPLGLPGDIQYF
TRBJ2-3 | - | TRBD2 | TRBV2 | 14 | TGTGCCAGCGCTGAAGCGGGAGGGATGGATACGCAGTATTTT | CASAEAGGMDTQYF
TRBJ1-5 | - | TRBD1 | TRBV2 | 16 | TGTGCCAGCAGTGAAACGGGACAGGGGGTTAATCAGCCCCAGCATTTT | CASSETGQGVNQPQHF
TRBJ2-7 | - | TRBD2 | TRBV28 | 13 | TGTGCCAGCAGTTTAGCGGGAGCCCACGAGCAGTACTTC | CASSLAGAHEQYF
TRBJ2-5 | - | - | TRBV11-2 | 16 | TGTGCCAGCAGCTTAGGGGGTTGGACTCTTCGGGAGACCCAGTACTTC | CASSLGGWTLRETQYF
TRBJ2-3 | - | TRBD2 | TRBV7-9 | 17 | TGTGCCAGCAGCCCACGACTAGCGGGAGGGGGGCCAGATACGCAGTATTTT | CASSPRLAGGGPDTQYF
TRBJ2-2 | few | TRBD1 | TRBV6-6 | 16 | TGTGCCAGCAGTACCCCGGGACAGGGGAAGGGCGGGGAGCTGTTTTTT | CASSTPGQGKGGELFF
TRBJ2-5 | - | TRBD1 | TRBV4-1 | 15 | TGCGCCAGCAGCCCGTCCCGGGACAGGGGAGAGACCCAGTACTTC | CASSPSRDRGETQYF
TRBJ2-4 | - | TRBD1 | TRBV7-9 | 14 | TGTGCCAGCAGCAAGGGGACAGGGGAGAACATTCAGTACTTC | CASSKGTGENIQYF
TRBJ1-1 | - | - | TRBV6-5 | 8 | TGTGCCACCCGCGTAGCTTTCTTT | CATRVAFF
TRBJ2-7 | - | - | TRBV7-8 | 16 | TGTGCCAGCAGCTTAGTGGTGGGGGCAGGGGCGCGGGAGCAGTACTTC | CASSLVVGAGAREQYF
TRBJ1-2 | - | TRBD1 | TRBV5-1 | 14 | TGCGCCAGCAGCTTGGAGGGGGCCCCCTACGGCTACACCTTC | CASSLEGAPYGYTF
TRBJ2-1 | - | TRBD2 | TRBV7-3 | 18 | TGTGCCAGCAGCCCCCCCCACATCCGTGGGGGGGCCTACAATGAGCAGTTCTTC | CASSPPHIRGGAYNEQFF
TRBJ2-7 | - | - | TRBV21-1 | 16 | TGTGCCAGCAGCAAAGGGATCGACAGGGAAGGCTACGAGCAGTACTTC | CASSKGIDREGYEQYF
TRBJ2-5 | - | - | TRBV30 | 12 | TGTGCCTGGAGTGAACTAGGAGAGACCCAGTACTTC | CAWSELGETQYF
TRBJ2-2 | - | TRBD2 | TRBV7-9 | 16 | TGTGCCAGCAGCGGGCGGCTAGCGGGAGTCACCGGGGAGCTGTTTTTT | CASSGRLAGVTGELFF
TRBJ2-1 | once | TRBD2 | TRBV7-9 | 13 | TGTGCCAGCAGCCCTAGCGGGAGAGATGAGCAGTTCTTC | CASSPSGRDEQFF
TRBJ2-2 | - | TRBD2 | TRBV5-4 | 15 | TGTGCCAGCAGCTTGGTAGGACTAGGAACCGGGGAGCTGTTTTTT | CASSLVGLGTGELFF
TRBJ2-7 | - | TRBD1 | TRBV4-1 | 13 | TGCGCCAGCAGCCAGGACAGGCTCTACGAGCAGTACTTC | CASSQDRLYEQYF
TRBJ1-5 | - | TRBD1 | TRBV4-1 | 16 | TGCGCCAGCAGCCAAGGAACAGGGGTAATTAATCAGCCCCAGCATTTT | CASSQGTGVINQPQHF
TRBJ2-7 | few | - | TRBV6-1 | 14 | TGTGCCAGCAGTGAACTGGGCGGCTCCTACGAGCAGTACTTC | CASSELGGSYEQYF
TRBJ2-1 | few | - | TRBV6-1 | 14 | TGTGCCAGCAGGAAAGGGCTAGCTAGAGATGAGCAGTTCTTC | CASRKGLARDEQFF